Given below is one T cell receptor beta chain in context. Its matching antigen is unknown. The data were taken from a study of T cell responses to AZD1222 COVID-19 vaccine. Study-wide results and limits: All repertoire sampling was performed exclusively after the peak T cell response. Increases in Spike-specific TCR breadth and depth were seen after two AZD1222 doses.

Sequencing used immunoSEQ multiplex PCR; TCRdb keeps in-frame clones, though not all of them. The sample holds roughly 30,000 clones, approximately 80% seen once. This CDR3 has 14 amino acids. Losses at the gene ends were 5 bases for V and 4 bases for J; bases not matched to a gene: 4. Germline loops: CDR1 SGHVS, CDR2 FNYEAQ. The sample in question was peripheral blood, obtained 28 days after the second AZD1222 dose. This sequence joins TRBV7-6 and TRBJ2-2; 7 nucleotides match TRBD1. This TCR was recovered from an adult who received the AZD1222 COVID-19 vaccine. This CDR3 is CASSRQGSTGELFF. The CDR3 region has the DNA TGTGCCAGCAGCCGACAGGGATCCACCGGGGAGCTGTTTTTT.